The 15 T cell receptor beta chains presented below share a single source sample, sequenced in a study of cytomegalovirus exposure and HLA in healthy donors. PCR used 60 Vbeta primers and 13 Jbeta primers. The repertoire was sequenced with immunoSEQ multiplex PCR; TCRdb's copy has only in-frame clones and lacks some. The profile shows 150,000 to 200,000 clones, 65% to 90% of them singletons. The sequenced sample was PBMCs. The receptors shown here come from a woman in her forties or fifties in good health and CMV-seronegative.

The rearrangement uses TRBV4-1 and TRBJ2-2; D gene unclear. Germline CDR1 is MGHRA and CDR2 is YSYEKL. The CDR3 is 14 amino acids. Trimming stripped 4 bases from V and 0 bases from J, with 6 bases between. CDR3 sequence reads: CASSPPANTGELFF. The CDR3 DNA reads TGCGCCAGCAGCCCGCCGGCGAACACCGGGGAGCTGTTTTTT.

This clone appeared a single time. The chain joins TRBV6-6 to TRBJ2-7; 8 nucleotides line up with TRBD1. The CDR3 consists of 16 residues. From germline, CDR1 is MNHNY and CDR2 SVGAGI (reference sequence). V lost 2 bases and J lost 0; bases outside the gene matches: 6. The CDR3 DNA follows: TGTGCCAGCAGTTACCACCGGGACAGGAGCTCCTACGAGCAGTACTTC. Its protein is CASSYHRDRSSYEQYF.

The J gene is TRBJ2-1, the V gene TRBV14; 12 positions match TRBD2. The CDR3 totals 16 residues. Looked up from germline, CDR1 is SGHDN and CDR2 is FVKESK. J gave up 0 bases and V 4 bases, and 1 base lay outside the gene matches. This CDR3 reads CASSLTSGSSYNEQFF. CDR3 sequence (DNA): TGTGCCAGCAGCCTGACTAGCGGGAGCTCCTACAATGAGCAGTTCTTC. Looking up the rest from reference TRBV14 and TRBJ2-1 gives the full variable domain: EAGVTQFPSHSVIEKGQTVTLRCDPISGHDNLYWYRRVMGKEIKFLLHFVKESKQDESGMPNNRFLAERTGGTYSTLKVQPAELEDSGVYFCASSLTSGSSYNEQFFGPGTRLTVL.

The CDR3 protein is CASSRDRADGSQHF. CDR3 bases: TGTGCCAGCAGCCGAGACAGGGCAGATGGCTCCCAGCATTTT. The J gene is TRBJ1-5, the V gene TRBV5-8, with 7 positions matching TRBD1. This CDR3 is built from 14 residues. Looked up from germline, CDR1 is SGHTS and CDR2 is YDEGEE. V lost 4 bases and J lost 11; bases outside the gene matches: 12.

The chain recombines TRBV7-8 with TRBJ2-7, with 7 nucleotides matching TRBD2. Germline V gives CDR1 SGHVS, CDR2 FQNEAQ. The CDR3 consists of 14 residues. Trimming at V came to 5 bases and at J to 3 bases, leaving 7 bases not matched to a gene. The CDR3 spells CASSREARNYEQYF. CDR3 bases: TGTGCCAGCAGCCGGGAGGCTAGGAACTACGAGCAGTACTTC.

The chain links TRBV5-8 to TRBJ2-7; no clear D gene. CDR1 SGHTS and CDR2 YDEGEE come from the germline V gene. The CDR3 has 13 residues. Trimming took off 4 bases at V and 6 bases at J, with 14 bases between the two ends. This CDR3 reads CASSITVYLEQYF. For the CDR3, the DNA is TGTGCCAGCAGCATCACGGTTTATCTCGAGCAGTACTTC.

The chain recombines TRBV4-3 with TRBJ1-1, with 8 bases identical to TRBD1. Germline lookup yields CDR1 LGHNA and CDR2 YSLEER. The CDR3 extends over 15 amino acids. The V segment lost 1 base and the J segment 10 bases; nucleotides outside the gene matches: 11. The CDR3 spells CASSQGAVQGQVAFF. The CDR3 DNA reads TGCGCCAGCAGCCAAGGAGCCGTACAGGGACAGGTAGCTTTCTTT.

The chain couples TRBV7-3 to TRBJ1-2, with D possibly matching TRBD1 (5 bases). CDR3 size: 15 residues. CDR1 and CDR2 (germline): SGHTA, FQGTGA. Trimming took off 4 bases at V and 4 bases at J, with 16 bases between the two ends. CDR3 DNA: TGTGCCAGCAGCTCTAGGGGTGGACGGAGCTATGGCTACACCTTC. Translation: CASSSRGGRSYGYTF.

The CDR3 sequence: CASSLDLGGEQYF. Written as DNA, the CDR3 is TGTGCCAGCAGCTTAGATCTAGGGGGCGAGCAGTACTTC. The genes are TRBV11-3 and TRBJ2-7, with D maybe TRBD1 (6 bases). CDR3 length: 13 residues. V lost 0 bases and J lost 6, with 9 bases in between. Germline V gene sequence: CDR1 SGHNT, CDR2 YENEEA.

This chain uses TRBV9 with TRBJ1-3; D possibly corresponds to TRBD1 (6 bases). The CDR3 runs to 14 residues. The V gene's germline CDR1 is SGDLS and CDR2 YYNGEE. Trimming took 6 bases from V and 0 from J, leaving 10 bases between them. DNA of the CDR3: TGTGCCAGCACCGAGACAGGCTCTGGAAACACCATATATTTT. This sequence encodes CASTETGSGNTIYF. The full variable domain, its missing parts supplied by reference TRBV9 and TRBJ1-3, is DSGVTQTPKHLITATGQRVTLRCSPRSGDLSVYWYQQSLDQGLQFLIQYYNGEERAKGNILERFSAQQFPDLHSELNLSSLELGDSALYFCASTETGSGNTIYFGEGSWLTVV.

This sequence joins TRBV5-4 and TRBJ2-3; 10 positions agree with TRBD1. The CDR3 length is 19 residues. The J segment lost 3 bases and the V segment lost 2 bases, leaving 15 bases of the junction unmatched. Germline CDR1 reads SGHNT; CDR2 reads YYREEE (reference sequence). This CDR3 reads CASSFPGNRPGQGTDTQYF. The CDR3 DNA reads TGTGCCAGCAGCTTTCCGGGCAACCGACCGGGACAGGGGACAGATACGCAGTATTTT. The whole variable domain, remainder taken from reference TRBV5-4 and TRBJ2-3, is ETGVTQSPTHLIKTRGQQVTLRCSSQSGHNTVSWYQQALGQGPQFIFQYYREEENGRGNFPPRFSGLQFPNYSSELNVNALELDDSALYLCASSFPGNRPGQGTDTQYFGPGTRLTVL.

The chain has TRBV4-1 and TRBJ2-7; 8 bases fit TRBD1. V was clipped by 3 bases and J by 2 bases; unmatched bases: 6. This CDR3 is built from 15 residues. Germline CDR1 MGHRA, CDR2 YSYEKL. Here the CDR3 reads CASSQSGTGAYEQYF. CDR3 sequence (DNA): TGCGCCAGCAGCCAGTCCGGGACAGGAGCCTACGAGCAGTACTTC.

The CDR3 sequence is CASSISTGLAGYNEQFF. The DNA for the CDR3 is TGTGCCAGTAGTATAAGTACAGGACTAGCGGGGTACAATGAGCAGTTCTTC. The rearrangement uses TRBV19 and TRBJ2-1; 12 bases agree with TRBD2. Germline trimming cut 2 bases from V and 4 bases from J; bases unmatched to any gene: 6. This CDR3 has 17 residues. Per germline, CDR1 LNHDA and CDR2 SQIVND (reference sequence).

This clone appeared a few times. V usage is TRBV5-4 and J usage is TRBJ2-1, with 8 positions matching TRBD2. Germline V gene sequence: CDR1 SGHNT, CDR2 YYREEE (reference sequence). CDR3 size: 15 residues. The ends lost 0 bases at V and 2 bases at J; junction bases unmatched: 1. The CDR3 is CASSLVSGTYNEQFF. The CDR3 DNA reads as TGTGCCAGCAGCTTGGTTAGCGGGACCTACAATGAGCAGTTCTTC.

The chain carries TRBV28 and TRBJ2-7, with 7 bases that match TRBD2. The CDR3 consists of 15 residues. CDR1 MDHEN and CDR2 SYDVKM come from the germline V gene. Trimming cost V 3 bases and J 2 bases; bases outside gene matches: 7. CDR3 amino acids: CASSFRGVRTYEQYF. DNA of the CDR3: TGTGCCAGCAGTTTTCGGGGGGTTAGGACCTACGAGCAGTACTTC.